These 20 T cell receptor beta chains were all obtained from the same sample, sequenced in a study of blood T cell repertoires in COVID-19. The table came from immunoSEQ multiplex PCR; TCRdb's copy has only in-frame clones and leaves some out. This table has a few hundred thousand clones, more than 75% appearing once. Sequencing was done on a sample of PBMCs or T cells enriched from blood (not recorded which). These receptors were collected from a woman aged 40 to 50 with acute COVID-19.

The chain combines TRBV5-1 with TRBJ1-3; no firm D call. The CDR3 has 16 residues. Germline V gene sequence: CDR1 SGHRS, CDR2 YFSETQ. Trimming took off 0 bases at V and 0 bases at J, with 10 bases between the two ends. CDR3 loop: CASSLGSTPSGNTIYF. CDR3 in DNA: TGCGCCAGCAGCTTGGGGTCGACACCCTCTGGAAACACCATATATTTT.

The chain has TRBV28 and TRBJ2-5; 7 positions agree with TRBD2. The CDR3 length is 14 residues. CDR1 and CDR2 from the germline V gene are MDHEN and SYDVKM. The junction had 6 bases not matched to a gene; V was cut back by 3 bases and J by 5 bases. For the CDR3, the DNA is TGTGCCAGCAGTTTGAGGGAGGGGTGGGAGACCCAGTACTTC. It yields the protein CASSLREGWETQYF.

The genes are TRBV5-8 and TRBJ1-3; TRBD1 matches at 8 bases. Germline CDR1 and CDR2: SGHTS and YDEGEE. The ends lost 0 bases at V and 2 bases at J; junction bases unmatched: 1. The CDR3 spans 15 residues. This chain's CDR3 is CASSLGTGTGNTIYF. CDR3 nucleotides: TGTGCCAGCAGCTTGGGGACAGGGACTGGAAACACCATATATTTT.

The chain combines TRBV11-3 with TRBJ1-1; a possible D gene is TRBD1 (5 bases). The CDR3 spans 16 residues. Germline V gene data show CDR1 as SGHNT and CDR2 as YENEEA. Trimming cost V 1 base and J 0 bases, with 12 bases left between them. The CDR3 loop is CASSLGRTTLNTEAFF. DNA of the CDR3: TGTGCCAGCAGCTTAGGGCGGACAACACTGAACACTGAAGCTTTCTTT.

Comment on this clone: Different DNA sequences within this sample yield the same CDR3. The CDR3 sequence: CASSVVGGSGNTIYF. CDR3 nucleotides: TGTGCCAGCAGCGTAGTCGGAGGCTCTGGAAACACCATATATTTT. The V call is TRBV9, the J call TRBJ1-3; D is ambiguous. Germline CDR1 is SGDLS and CDR2 is YYNGEE. CDR3 size: 15 residues. The V end lost 0 bases, the J end lost 0 bases, and 7 bases lay between the germline ends.

The chain recombines TRBV11-3 with TRBJ2-3; TRBD1 agrees at 7 bases. The CDR3 runs to 15 residues. Trimming removed 5 bases from V and 5 bases from J; junction bases left unmatched: 10. Germline V gives CDR1 SGHNT, CDR2 YENEEA. The CDR3 DNA follows: TGTGCCAGCAGCGAAAGGGGGCGCCGGGGAGATACGCAGTATTTT. It encodes CASSERGRRGDTQYF. The entire variable domain, with the rest obtained from reference TRBV11-3 and TRBJ2-3, is as follows: EAGVVQSPRYKIIEKKQPVAFWCNPISGHNTLYWYLQNLGQGPELLIRYENEEAVDDSQLPKDRFSAERLKGVDSTLKIQPAELGDSAVYLCASSERGRRGDTQYFGPGTRLTVL.

The chain has TRBV5-1 and TRBJ1-1; 10 bases match TRBD1. The CDR3 has 16 amino acids. V was pared by 3 bases and J by 0 bases, with 5 bases of the junction left unmatched. Looked up from germline, CDR1 is SGHRS and CDR2 is YFSETQ. The CDR3 bases are TGCGCCAGCAGCTGGACAGGGGGAGGGATGAACACTGAAGCTTTCTTT. It translates to CASSWTGGGMNTEAFF.

The chain is built from TRBV28 and TRBJ2-2, with TRBD1 matching over 8 bases. V shed 6 bases, J shed 5 bases, and the junction held 8 bases outside the gene matches. This CDR3 has 15 residues. Germline assignment: CDR1 MDHEN and CDR2 SYDVKM. The CDR3 sequence is CASSLDRVGTGELFF. CDR3 nucleotide sequence: TGTGCCAGCAGCCTGGACAGGGTGGGAACCGGGGAGCTGTTTTTT.

The rearrangement links TRBV28 to TRBJ2-7; possible D gene TRBD1, 6 bases. The germline V and J ends were trimmed by 10 bases and 2 bases, with 12 bases remaining between them. The CDR3 totals 12 residues. CDR1 is MDHEN and CDR2 is SYDVKM in the germline V gene. CDR3 nucleotide sequence: TGTGCCAACCGATGGGACACCTACGAGCAGTACTTC. Its protein is CANRWDTYEQYF.

The chain combines TRBV11-2 with TRBJ2-7, with D possibly TRBD1 on 6 matching bases. Trimming removed 5 bases at V and 6 bases at J, with 20 bases between. Germline V gene data show CDR1 as SGHAT and CDR2 as FQNNGV. The CDR3 is made up of 15 amino acids. The CDR3 DNA reads as TGTGCCAGCAGCGTAACATCGTCAGGGGCCGGCGAGCAGTACTTC. Its protein is CASSVTSSGAGEQYF.

Here the CDR3 DNA reads TGTGCCACCAGCAGAGGCGGCTCAACTAATGAAAAACTGTTTTTT. It specifies CATSRGGSTNEKLFF. The chain carries TRBV15 and TRBJ1-4, with D hard to call. In germline, CDR1 is LNHNV, CDR2 YYDKDF (reference sequence). The CDR3 sequence is 15 residues long. The V gene lost 1 base and the J gene lost 0 bases, with 6 bases spanning the gap. The variable domain in full, with the rest retrieved from reference TRBV15 and TRBJ1-4, is DAMVIQNPRYQVTQFGKPVTLSCSQTLNHNVMYWYQQKSSQAPKLLFHYYDKDFNNEADTPDNFQSRRPNTSFCFLDIRSPGLGDTAMYLCATSRGGSTNEKLFFGSGTQLSVL.

The chain uses TRBV9 and TRBJ1-1; TRBD1 agrees at 7 bases. J gave up 2 bases and V 3 bases, and 7 bases lay outside the gene matches. Germline CDR1 reads SGDLS; CDR2 reads YYNGEE. The CDR3 runs 15 residues. The CDR3 coding sequence is TGTGCCAGCAGCGAGTACAGGGGAAGAAACACTGAAGCTTTCTTT. This translates into CASSEYRGRNTEAFF.

The chain recombines TRBV4-3 with TRBJ2-1; a weak D match, TRBD2 (5 bases). The germline gives CDR1 LGHNA, CDR2 YSLEER. The CDR3 loop spans 16 amino acids. Trimming pared 0 bases from V and 0 bases from J, leaving 9 bases between. The CDR3 DNA is TGCGCCAGCAGCCAAGAAGGAACTAGCTCCTACAATGAGCAGTTCTTC. Its translation: CASSQEGTSSYNEQFF.

The chain couples TRBV9 to TRBJ2-2; TRBD2 aligns across 8 bases. The length of the CDR3 is 18 residues. CDR1 is SGDLS and CDR2 is YYNGEE in the germline V gene. J gave up 4 bases and V 0 bases, and 11 bases lay outside the gene matches. The CDR3 is CASSVELGGLGGTGELFF. The CDR3 coding sequence is TGTGCCAGCAGCGTAGAGTTGGGGGGACTAGGTGGCACCGGGGAGCTGTTTTTT.

This clone was seen just once. The V and J genes are TRBV5-1 and TRBJ1-6, with D unresolved. The CDR3 totals 15 residues. Germline CDR1 SGHRS, CDR2 YFSETQ. Trimming took 0 bases from V and 2 from J, leaving 6 bases between them. The CDR3 DNA follows: TGCGCCAGCAGCTTGGAGCAGGCCTATAATTCACCCCTCCACTTT. Translating gives CASSLEQAYNSPLHF.

The chain recombines TRBV5-1 with TRBJ2-7; D is possibly TRBD1 (6 bases). Germline-derived CDR1 and CDR2 are SGHRS and YFSETQ. Trimming cost V 3 bases and J 2 bases, with 15 bases left between them. CDR3 length: 15 residues. CDR3 in DNA: TGCGCCAGCAGCTCCAGGGGAAGCCCTCCCTACGAGCAGTACTTC. Its translation is CASSSRGSPPYEQYF. The whole variable domain, filled in from reference TRBV5-1 and TRBJ2-7, reads KAGVTQTPRYLIKTRGQQVTLSCSPISGHRSVSWYQQTPGQGLQFLFEYFSETQRNKGNFPGRFSGRQFSNSRSEMNVSTLELGDSALYLCASSSRGSPPYEQYFGPGTRLTVT.

CDR3 sequence reads: CASSPGGSGANVLTF. DNA for the CDR3: TGTGCCAGCAGCCCAGGGGGATCTGGGGCCAACGTCCTGACTTTC. The chain has TRBV7-6 and TRBJ2-6; TRBD1 matches 7 bases. In germline, CDR1 is SGHVS, CDR2 FNYEAQ. The CDR3 is 15 amino acids. V was pared by 5 bases and J by 1 base, with 2 bases of the junction left unmatched.

The chain recombines TRBV6-5 with TRBJ2-7, with D tentatively TRBD1 (5 bases). The V gene's germline CDR1 is MNHEY and CDR2 SVGAGI. This CDR3 comprises 14 residues. The V end was cut by 6 bases, the J end by 3 bases, with 15 bases between. The CDR3 DNA follows: TGTGCCAGCAGCCTTTCAGGGTACAGCTACGAGCAGTACTTC. Its protein product is CASSLSGYSYEQYF.

The chain uses TRBV9 and TRBJ1-1, with D tentatively TRBD1 (6 bases). V lost 0 bases and J lost 11, with 11 bases in between. There are 12 residues in the CDR3. CDR1 is SGDLS, CDR2 YYNGEE, per germline. The CDR3 sequence: CASSVERGRAFF. CDR3 bases: TGTGCCAGCAGCGTAGAGCGGGGGCGGGCTTTCTTT.

The chain has TRBV5-1 and TRBJ1-3; TRBD1 is a possible D gene (6 bases). V was pared by 0 bases and J by 3 bases, with 10 bases between. Germline V gives CDR1 SGHRS, CDR2 YFSETQ. CDR3 length: 15 residues. DNA for the CDR3: TGCGCCAGCAGCTTGGCCGGCAGGGGTGGAAACACCATATATTTT. Protein product: CASSLAGRGGNTIYF.